A single sample is the source of the 31 T cell receptor beta chains below, sequenced in a study of breast tumors, draining lymph nodes, adjacent tissues. Breast cancer patients provided tissue from their axillary draining lymph nodes. TCRdb called the multiplex PCR reads again in MiXCR, with one record for every CDR3 protein. Of some 85,000 distinct CDR3 sequences listed, about 27% were seen once; the top ten hold 8.1%. Material: axillary lymph node tissue. These receptors were collected from a female donor with breast cancer. Some clones in this sample may be carry-over from other donors' samples.

This clonotype was seen at least ten times. The J gene is TRBJ2-5, the V gene TRBV7-9; D remains ambiguous. Germline V gives CDR1 SEHNR, CDR2 FQNEAQ (reference sequence). The CDR3 loop spans 14 amino acids. Trimming pared 1 base from V and 5 bases from J, leaving 11 bases between. CDR3 DNA sequence: TGTGCCAGCAGCTTAGTTCTAGGGTTCGAGACCCAGTACTTC. Protein product: CASSLVLGFETQYF.

This clonotype was detected once. This chain joins TRBV6-2 or TRBV6-3 and TRBJ1-5, with a tentative D call TRBD1 (5 bases). This CDR3 is 17 amino acids long. CDR1 is MNHEY and CDR2 is SVGEGT in the germline V gene. Trimming pared 3 bases from V and 1 base from J, leaving 16 bases between. Written as DNA, the CDR3 is TGTGCCAGCAGTTATTCTACAGGAGCGGGGAGCAATCAGCCCCAGCATTTT. Translating it yields CASSYSTGAGSNQPQHF.

This clonotype was observed at least ten times. The CDR3 DNA reads as TGCAGTGCTCTAATTTCGGGTAACTACGAGCAGTACTTC. It is translated as CSALISGNYEQYF. V gene TRBV20-1 combines with J gene TRBJ2-7, with D hard to call. V was clipped by 5 bases and J by 3 bases, with 14 bases between them. The length of the CDR3 is 13 residues. In germline, CDR1 is DFQATT, CDR2 SNEGSKA (reference sequence).

This clonotype was seen ten or more times. The genes are TRBV9 and TRBJ1-5; possibly TRBD1 for D (5 bases). Trimming left V 3 bases short and J 3 bases short, with 13 bases between. The CDR3 totals 15 residues. Germline V CDR1 and CDR2: SGDLS, YYNGEE. The CDR3 coding sequence is TGTGCCAGCAGCGCCTCTTCAGGGTCCAATCAGCCCCAGCATTTT. Amino acid sequence: CASSASSGSNQPQHF.

This clonotype occurred many times. The genes are TRBV7-6 and TRBJ2-7; D is uncertain. Trimming took 1 base from V and 5 from J, leaving 6 bases between them. CDR1 is SGHVS and CDR2 is FNYEAQ in the germline V gene. This CDR3 has 12 amino acids. CDR3 nucleotide sequence: TGTGCCAGCAGCTTAGTTGGGGACGAGCAGTACTTC. It codes for CASSLVGDEQYF. The variable domain in full, completed from reference TRBV7-6 and TRBJ2-7, reads GAGVSQSPRYKVTKRGQDVALRCDPISGHVSLYWYRQALGQGPEFLTYFNYEAQQDKSGLPNDRFSAERPEGSISTLTIQRTEQRDSAMYRCASSLVGDEQYFGPGTRLTVT.

Turning to this clonotype: Since a much larger clone is just one base distant, this may be a read error. The chain joins TRBV6-2 or TRBV6-3 to TRBJ1-5; 7 nucleotides align to TRBD1. This CDR3 is 17 amino acids long. Germline lookup yields CDR1 MNHEY and CDR2 SVGEGT. For the CDR3, the DNA is TGTGCCAGCAGTCACTCGATAGTGACAGGGTTCATTCAGCCCCAGCATTTT. Its translation: CASSHSIVTGFIQPQHF.

This clonotype is judged medium-sized (0.01 to 0.1%). The chain is built from TRBV12-3 or TRBV12-4 and TRBJ1-2; possibly TRBD1 for D (5 bases). This CDR3 region has 14 residues. Trimming removed 4 bases at V and 8 bases at J, with 17 bases between. The CDR3 is CASSSGPSDEGYTF. The DNA of the CDR3 is TGTGCCAGCAGTTCGGGGCCGAGCGACGAGGGCTACACCTTC.

Concerning this clonotype: A clone one base away is much larger, so this may be a read error. The chain carries TRBV20-1 and TRBJ1-1, with D hard to call. The germline V and J ends were trimmed by 4 bases and 1 base, with 13 bases remaining between them. The CDR3 is 14 residues long. CDR1 is DFQATT, CDR2 SNEGSKA, per germline (reference sequence). The CDR3 DNA sequence: TGCAGTGCTACGCGATACGGGAGGAACACTGAAGCTTTCTTT. Residues: CSATRYGRNTEAFF.

This clonotype was recorded at least ten times. The CDR3 DNA reads TGCAGTGCTACGACAGTCTTAAACACTGAAGCTTTCTTT. Amino acid sequence: CSATTVLNTEAFF. This rearrangement joins TRBV20-1 to TRBJ1-1; a possible D gene is TRBD1 (5 bases). CDR1 is DFQATT and CDR2 is SNEGSKA in the germline V gene (reference sequence). V lost 4 bases and J 2 bases, leaving 11 bases between the germline ends. The CDR3 runs to 13 residues.

Details on this clonotype: A read error is likely, as this CDR3 ends without the conserved phenylalanine or tryptophan. The V gene is TRBV9, the J gene TRBJ2-7; D is possibly TRBD2 (5 bases). This CDR3 region has 13 residues. The germline V gene encodes CDR1 SGDLS and CDR2 YYNGEE. V shed 0 bases and J shed 2 bases, with 6 bases lying between them. The CDR3 region is CASSVDGTYEQYS. DNA of the CDR3: TGTGCCAGCAGCGTAGACGGGACCTACGAGCAGTACTCC.

In regard to this clonotype: A read error may explain this, as a much larger clone is one base away. The CDR3 DNA reads as TGTGCCAGCAGCTTGGGGGACGCCGGTGAAAAACTGTTTTTT. This gives the protein CASSLGDAGEKLFF. V gene TRBV5-6 combines with J gene TRBJ1-4; D is perhaps TRBD1 (5 bases). CDR3 length: 14 residues. Germline CDR1 reads SGHDT; CDR2 reads YYEEEE. Trimming cost V 0 bases and J 7 bases, with 10 bases left between them.

This clonotype was observed many times. V gene TRBV4-3 combines with J gene TRBJ2-4, with a possible D match to TRBD1 (5 bases). Trimming took 8 bases from V and 3 from J, leaving 11 bases between them. The CDR3 runs 13 residues. Germline lookup yields CDR1 LGHNA and CDR2 YSLEER. CDR3 DNA sequence: TGCGCCAGCCTGGACACCAACAAAAACATTCAGTACTTC. It specifies CASLDTNKNIQYF.

This clonotype came up many times. The chain has TRBV3-2 and TRBJ2-3; the D segment call TRBD2 is taken from the table without a DNA check. TRBV3-2 is reported as a pseudogene. The CDR3 is 16 amino acids. CDR3 sequence reads: CASSQACGRAPDTQYF. For the CDR3, the DNA is TGTGCCAGCAGCCAAGCGTGCGGGAGGGCCCCAGATACGCAGTATTTT.

V and J are TRBV20-1 and TRBJ2-1; 9 bases agree with TRBD1. V lost 5 bases and J lost 5; bases outside the gene matches: 10. CDR1 DFQATT and CDR2 SNEGSKA come from the germline V gene (reference sequence). This CDR3 is built from 15 residues. CDR3 in amino acids: CSAAAGTGIDNEQFF. The CDR3 DNA follows: TGCAGTGCTGCAGCCGGGACAGGGATTGACAATGAGCAGTTCTTC.

Many counts were recorded for this clonotype. The chain carries TRBV24-1 and TRBJ2-1, with TRBD2 identical over 8 bases. The length of the CDR3 is 15 residues. Trimming cost V 5 bases and J 4 bases; bases outside gene matches: 6. Germline CDR1 KGHDR, CDR2 SFDVKD. CDR3 sequence reads: CATSAGSGIYNEQFF. The CDR3 DNA reads as TGTGCCACCAGTGCGGGTAGCGGGATTTACAATGAGCAGTTCTTC.

The sample holds many counts of this clonotype. The chain uses TRBV7-6 and TRBJ1-1, with 7 positions matching TRBD1. V gave up 6 bases and J gave up 3 bases; unmatched junction bases: 7. The CDR3 spans 14 residues. Germline CDR1 SGHVS, CDR2 FNYEAQ. The CDR3 DNA sequence: TGTGCCAGCAGGGCAGGGGGATTGGACACTGAAGCTTTCTTT. It is translated as CASRAGGLDTEAFF.

This clonotype was seen ten or more times. The V call is TRBV20-1, the J call TRBJ2-3, with 10 nucleotides matching TRBD2. CDR1 and CDR2 from the germline V gene are DFQATT and SNEGSKA (reference sequence). V shed 1 base and J 2 bases; nucleotides not matched to a gene: 3. There are 15 residues in the CDR3. Here the CDR3 reads CSARASGSITDTQYF. CDR3 nucleotides: TGCAGTGCTAGAGCTAGCGGGAGTATCACAGATACGCAGTATTTT.

There are many counts of this clonotype. The V gene is TRBV20-1, the J gene TRBJ2-3; D remains ambiguous. The CDR3 length is 13 residues. V lost 1 base, J lost 4 bases, and 9 bases lay in between. Per germline, CDR1 DFQATT and CDR2 SNEGSKA (reference sequence). This CDR3 reads CSARVRSPDTQYF. The CDR3 region has the DNA TGCAGTGCTAGAGTCCGGAGCCCAGATACGCAGTATTTT.

This clonotype was seen repeatedly, ten times or more. The rearrangement uses TRBV6-2 or TRBV6-3 and TRBJ1-5; 7 bases are shared with TRBD1. The CDR3 runs 14 residues. Germline loops: CDR1 MNHEY, CDR2 SVGEGT. J gave up 4 bases and V 6 bases, and 6 bases lay outside the gene matches. The CDR3 sequence is CASSRGQHNQPQHF. The CDR3 nucleotides read TGTGCCAGCAGCCGGGGACAGCATAATCAGCCCCAGCATTTT.

In this sample, this clonotype turned up many times. The chain joins TRBV5-4 to TRBJ2-1; TRBD2 matches at 8 bases. This CDR3 comprises 14 residues. V gave up 4 bases and J gave up 7 bases; unmatched junction bases: 7. Germline V lookup: CDR1 SGHNT, CDR2 YYREEE (reference sequence). The chain's CDR3 is CASSRGREGNEQFF. The CDR3 DNA sequence: TGTGCCAGCAGCCGAGGTCGGGAGGGTAATGAGCAGTTCTTC.

This clonotype was picked up many times. J is TRBJ2-1 and V is TRBV7-2, with D tentatively TRBD1 (6 bases). V was trimmed by 5 bases and J by 0 bases, leaving 11 bases between them. The CDR3 consists of 15 residues. CDR1 is SGHTA and CDR2 is FQGNSA in the germline V gene. CDR3 protein: CASSPQGSSYNEQFF. CDR3 nucleotides: TGTGCCAGCAGCCCCCAGGGGAGCTCCTACAATGAGCAGTTCTTC. Together with reference TRBV7-2 and TRBJ2-1, the CDR3 gives the full variable domain: GAGVSQSPSNKVTEKGKDVELRCDPISGHTALYWYRQSLGQGLEFLIYFQGNSAPDKSGLPSDRFSAERTGGSVSTLTIQRTQQEDSAVYLCASSPQGSSYNEQFFGPGTRLTVL.

This chain uses TRBV20-1 with TRBJ1-4, with 9 bases that match TRBD1. Germline loops: CDR1 DFQATT, CDR2 SNEGSKA (reference sequence). V lost 1 base to trimming and J lost 5 bases; unmatched junction nucleotides: 5. This CDR3 region has 15 residues. CDR3 in amino acids: CSARATGTGNEKLFF. The CDR3 DNA follows: TGCAGTGCTAGAGCCACCGGGACAGGGAATGAAAAACTGTTTTTT.

Only one count was recorded for this clonotype. The chain uses TRBV5-1 and TRBJ2-7; TRBD2 matches 12 bases. In germline, CDR1 is SGHRS, CDR2 YFSETQ. Unmatched junction bases numbered 8, after V lost 3 bases and J lost 7 bases. The CDR3 is 15 residues long. CDR3 sequence reads: CASSSMTSGSGEQYF. DNA for the CDR3: TGCGCCAGCAGCTCTATGACTAGCGGGAGTGGGGAGCAGTACTTC.

To note about this clonotype: It is likely a read error, because the conserved phenylalanine at the end of the CDR3 is missing. Because the CDR3's place on the DNA is in doubt, the DNA is left out and the CDR3 is given as listed by TCRdb. The chain is built from TRBV7-2 and TRBJ1-4; the tabulated D call, TRBD1, remains unverified against the DNA. The V gene's germline CDR1 is SGHTA and CDR2 FQGNSA. The CDR3 adds up to 9 amino acids, both ends counted. CDR3 in amino acids: CASSLVLGQ.

The sample holds many counts of this clonotype. The gene calls are TRBV27 and TRBJ2-5; 14 bases line up with TRBD2. CDR1 is MNHEY, CDR2 SMNVEV, per germline (reference sequence). The CDR3 consists of 15 residues. With V trimmed by 6 bases and J by 5 bases, 5 bases remained unmatched. CDR3 nucleotides: TGTGCCAGCAGACCGGGACTAGCGGGAGAGGAGACCCAGTACTTC. This translates into CASRPGLAGEETQYF.

This clonotype has ten or more counts. The chain employs TRBV20-1 and TRBJ2-1, with D unresolved. This CDR3 region has 14 residues. Germline V gene data show CDR1 as DFQATT and CDR2 as SNEGSKA (reference sequence). The V gene lost 5 bases and the J gene lost 2 bases, with 13 bases spanning the gap. The CDR3 here is CSALPGLPYNEQFF. The CDR3 coding sequence is TGCAGTGCTCTTCCTGGATTGCCCTACAATGAGCAGTTCTTC.

This clonotype was observed at least ten times. This chain connects TRBV9 to TRBJ2-2; no clear D gene. The length of the CDR3 is 12 residues. V dropped 3 bases and J dropped 6 bases, with 6 bases sitting between them. Germline V gene data show CDR1 as SGDLS and CDR2 as YYNGEE. CDR3 nucleotides: TGTGCCAGCAGCGCTGGGTCCGGGGAGCTGTTTTTT. It encodes CASSAGSGELFF.

In this sample, this clonotype turned up many times. V gene TRBV5-6 combines with J gene TRBJ1-2, with D perhaps matching TRBD1 (5 bases). The CDR3 has 16 residues. Between the trimmed V and J ends, which lost 1 base and 8 bases, there was a span of 21 bases. Germline V gene data show CDR1 as SGHDT and CDR2 as YYEEEE. The CDR3 DNA reads TGTGCCAGCAGCTTGTACGGGATCGGGGGTACGCGGGGCTACACCTTC. This codes for CASSLYGIGGTRGYTF.

This clonotype was seen at least ten times. The rearrangement uses TRBV6-6 and TRBJ1-6; maybe TRBD1 (5 bases). CDR1 and CDR2 (germline): MNHNY, SVGAGI (reference sequence). V was trimmed by 0 bases and J by 7 bases, leaving 10 bases between them. CDR3 size: 15 residues. The CDR3 DNA reads as TGTGCCAGCAGTTACTCACGGCAGGGAAATTCACCCCTCCACTTT. Amino acid sequence: CASSYSRQGNSPLHF.

This clonotype has a count of ten or more. A junction boundary mismatches the germline segment, possibly from a read error. CDR3 bases: TGCGCCAGCAGCCAAGATACGGCTAGCGGCACAGATACGCAGTATTTT. Amino acids: CASSQDTASGTDTQYF. The rearrangement uses TRBV4-2 and TRBJ2-3; D perhaps matches TRBD2 (6 bases). The germline V gene has CDR1 LGHNA and CDR2 YNFKEQ. The CDR3 is made up of 16 amino acids.

Judged by abundance, this clonotype is medium-sized. This sequence joins TRBV20-1 and TRBJ1-6, with 7 bases aligning to TRBD1. This CDR3 spans 14 amino acids. The trim removed 6 bases at V and 5 bases at J, leaving 7 bases unmatched. Looked up from germline, CDR1 is DFQATT and CDR2 is SNEGSKA (reference sequence). CDR3 DNA: TGCAGTGCCCAGGACAGGACGAATAATTCACCCCTCCACTTT. Protein: CSAQDRTNNSPLHF.